The T cell receptor beta chain described here comes from a study of T cells in Graves' hyperthyroidism and ophthalmopathy. Study findings and constraints: Most expanded thyroid clonotypes above 0.001 also appeared in blood. Patients with ophthalmopathy were separated from those with stable hyperthyroidism by a 13 V-J model.

The source material, RNA transcripts, was used to amplify TCR beta CDR3 regions. The HTBI set primed first-round TCR CDR3 RT-PCR. TCRdb re-called the multiplex PCR reads through MiXCR, storing one row per CDR3 protein. The sample shows around 620,000 distinct CDR3 sequences, approximately 15% of them seen only once. This clonotype was observed many times. Its antigen is unknown. Patients with uncontrolled infections, other autoimmune diseases, pregnancy or lactation were excluded. Used for diagnoses were clinical symptoms, serum thyroxine and TRAb, thyroid ultrasound and orbital computed tomography. Trimming at V came to 3 bases and at J to 4 bases, leaving 3 bases not matched to a gene. CDR3 length: 13 residues. CDR1 and CDR2 (germline): GTSNPN, SVGIG (reference sequence).

This clonotype was sampled from a woman in her late teens or twenties with Graves' ophthalmopathy. The specimen was blood. J is TRBJ1-1 and V is TRBV30; 9 bases are a match to TRBD1. CDR3 sequence: CAWRDRGATEAFF. The DNA for the CDR3 is TGTGCCTGGAGGGACAGGGGAGCCACTGAAGCTTTCTTT.